One and the same sample provided the 21 T cell receptor beta chains below, sequenced in a study of T cell responses to AZD1222 COVID-19 vaccine. Method: immunoSEQ multiplex PCR; TCRdb's copy keeps in-frame clones and lacks some. The sample contains approximately 97,000 clones, 84% of which appear only once. The sample here was peripheral blood, taken on day 0 of AZD1222 vaccination. These TCRs come from an adult in good health.

The chain carries TRBV28 and TRBJ1-4, with 7 bases fitting TRBD1. V was pared by 5 bases and J by 4 bases, with 13 bases of the junction left unmatched. Germline values: CDR1 MDHEN, CDR2 SYDVKM. The CDR3 has 17 amino acids. CDR3 region: CASSGATTGTVNEKLFF. DNA of the CDR3: TGTGCCAGCAGTGGAGCCACAACCGGGACAGTTAATGAAAAACTGTTTTTT.

The chain joins TRBV4-3 to TRBJ2-3; possibly TRBD2 for D (7 bases). Trimming left V 0 bases short and J 2 bases short, with 9 bases between. The germline gives CDR1 LGHNA, CDR2 YSLEER. CDR3 size: 15 residues. In DNA, the CDR3 is TGCGCCAGCAGCCAAGATGCGGGGGCCACAGATACGCAGTATTTT. This gives the protein CASSQDAGATDTQYF.

The chain recombines TRBV2 with TRBJ2-5; D unresolved. This CDR3 is built from 15 residues. Germline assignment: CDR1 SNHLY and CDR2 FYNNEI. The ends were cut back, 3 bases at V and 7 bases at J, with 18 bases in the middle. CDR3 sequence (DNA): TGTGCCAGCAGTGAGTCTTCCAGACCCCGAGCGACCCAGTACTTC. Encoded protein: CASSESSRPRATQYF.

The CDR3 here is CASSEDLPNQPQHF. The CDR3 DNA reads as TGTGCCAGCAGTGAAGATCTCCCAAATCAGCCCCAGCATTTT. The chain links TRBV2 to TRBJ1-5; D unclear. This CDR3 has 14 amino acids. Trimming pared 1 base from V and 4 bases from J, leaving 8 bases between. CDR1 SNHLY and CDR2 FYNNEI come from the germline V gene.

The V gene is TRBV29-1, the J gene TRBJ2-3, with 11 bases that match TRBD2. This CDR3 is built from 14 residues. Germline values: CDR1 SQVTM, CDR2 ANQGSEA. V gave up 7 bases and J gave up 1 base; unmatched junction bases: 4. This chain's CDR3 is CSGSSGGRTDTQYF. CDR3 nucleotides: TGCAGCGGCTCTAGCGGGGGGCGCACAGATACGCAGTATTTT.

This sequence joins TRBV5-5 and TRBJ1-1; D remains unclear. Deletions cut 4 bases from V and 4 bases from J, with 17 bases between. Germline V gene data show CDR1 as SGHKS and CDR2 as YYEKEE (reference sequence). CDR3 length: 15 residues. CDR3 in DNA: TGTGCCAGCAGCGCCCAAATTTCGGGGTTCACTGAAGCTTTCTTT. Its translation: CASSAQISGFTEAFF.

The V gene is TRBV24-1, the J gene TRBJ2-3; 11 bases match TRBD2. This CDR3 region has 17 residues. Germline V lookup: CDR1 KGHDR, CDR2 SFDVKD. J gave up 3 bases and V 3 bases, and 7 bases lay outside the gene matches. The CDR3 region is CATSDPLAGGSTDTQYF. For the CDR3, the DNA is TGTGCCACCAGTGATCCGTTAGCGGGAGGGTCGACAGATACGCAGTATTTT.

This chain links TRBV4-3 with TRBJ1-6; TRBD1 is a possible D gene (5 bases). Per germline, CDR1 LGHNA and CDR2 YSLEER. Trimming removed 0 bases from V and 10 bases from J, with 22 bases in between. The CDR3 is made up of 18 amino acids. CDR3 amino acids: CASSQDPGEPARSSPLHF. The CDR3 region has the DNA TGCGCCAGCAGCCAAGATCCGGGGGAACCCGCGAGGAGCTCACCCCTCCACTTT.

The chain has TRBV7-8 and TRBJ1-3; D gene uncertain. Germline CDR1 is SGHVS and CDR2 is FQNEAQ. This CDR3 contains 17 residues. The V end was cut by 0 bases, the J end by 0 bases, with 12 bases between. The CDR3 DNA is TGTGCCAGCAGCTTAGCTCTGCGACACCTCTCTGGAAACACCATATATTTT. Encoded protein: CASSLALRHLSGNTIYF. The entire variable domain, with the rest obtained from reference TRBV7-8 and TRBJ1-3, is as follows: GAGVSQSPRYKVAKRGQDVALRCDPISGHVSLFWYQQALGQGPEFLTYFQNEAQLDKSGLPSDRFFAERPEGSVSTLKIQRTQQEDSAVYLCASSLALRHLSGNTIYFGEGSWLTVV.

V and J are TRBV7-9 and TRBJ1-1; D is uncertain. The CDR3 extends over 15 amino acids. Trimming left V 1 base short and J 1 base short, with 10 bases between. Germline assignment: CDR1 SEHNR and CDR2 FQNEAQ (reference sequence). The CDR3 reads CASSLEGNGNTEAFF. CDR3 DNA sequence: TGTGCCAGCAGCTTAGAAGGAAACGGGAACACTGAAGCTTTCTTT.

In its sample, this clone was seen a few times. The rearrangement uses TRBV6-4 and TRBJ1-4; no firm D call. Germline lookup yields CDR1 MRHNA and CDR2 SNTAGT. The CDR3 spans 17 residues. V lost 0 bases, J lost 4 bases, and 15 bases lay in between. CDR3 sequence (DNA): TGTGCCAGCAGTGACTCGATAAACTTCCCCCGTAATGAAAAACTGTTTTTT. Its protein is CASSDSINFPRNEKLFF.

This rearrangement joins TRBV18 to TRBJ1-5; 7 nucleotides match TRBD1. V shed 5 bases, J shed 7 bases, and the junction held 20 bases outside the gene matches. Germline CDR1 reads KGHSH; CDR2 reads LQKENI. This CDR3 has 18 residues. The CDR3 sequence: CASSGTRQGVSRLQPQHF. The CDR3 DNA reads as TGTGCCAGCTCAGGGACTCGACAGGGCGTATCGCGTTTGCAGCCCCAGCATTTT.

The chain joins TRBV24-1 to TRBJ2-2; D unclear. This CDR3 is 12 amino acids long. V was clipped by 5 bases and J by 2 bases, with 2 bases between them. The V gene's germline CDR1 is KGHDR and CDR2 SFDVKD. CDR3 protein: CATSGNTGELFF. DNA for the CDR3: TGTGCCACCAGTGGAAACACCGGGGAGCTGTTTTTT.

The chain uses TRBV6-5 and TRBJ2-5, with 8 bases fitting TRBD1. Per the germline V gene, CDR1 is MNHEY and CDR2 is SVGAGI. With 10 bases clipped from V and 7 bases from J, the junction kept 17 bases outside the gene matches. The CDR3 spans 15 residues. The CDR3 coding sequence is TGTGCCACCAACGACGACAGGGGAGAATTTGGGACCCAGTACTTC. Amino acid sequence: CATNDDRGEFGTQYF.

The CDR3 loop reads CASSLNYQRNRGAYGYTF. CDR3 coding DNA: TGTGCCAGCAGCTTAAATTACCAGCGTAACAGGGGCGCCTATGGCTACACCTTC. The genes are TRBV5-8 and TRBJ1-2; 7 nucleotides agree with TRBD1. Unmatched junction bases numbered 17, after V lost 2 bases and J lost 4 bases. Germline V gene data show CDR1 as SGHTS and CDR2 as YDEGEE. CDR3 size: 18 residues.

This chain's CDR3 is CASSWAYRVGQYF. The CDR3 nucleotides are TGTGCCAGCAGCTGGGCATACAGGGTTGGGCAGTATTTT. The chain couples TRBV7-8 to TRBJ2-3; D may be TRBD1 (6 bases). CDR1 and CDR2 (germline): SGHVS, FQNEAQ. The CDR3 extends over 13 amino acids. V was trimmed by 4 bases and J by 11 bases, leaving 16 bases between them.

The chain links TRBV3-1 (or the pseudogene TRBV3-2) to TRBJ2-3; D is ambiguous. There are 16 residues in the CDR3. The V gene lost 5 bases and the J gene lost 0 bases, with 15 bases spanning the gap. The germline gives CDR1 LGHDT, CDR2 YNNKEL (reference sequence). Written as DNA, the CDR3 is TGTGCCAGCAGCTCGATGAACCAGGCTAGCACAGATACGCAGTATTTT. This encodes CASSSMNQASTDTQYF.

The V and J genes are TRBV3-1 (or the pseudogene TRBV3-2) and TRBJ1-3; D perhaps matches TRBD1 (5 bases). The V gene lost 2 bases and the J gene lost 1 base, with 12 bases spanning the gap. Looked up from germline, CDR1 is LGHDT and CDR2 is YNNKEL (reference sequence). This CDR3 region has 16 residues. CDR3 amino acids: CASSQNTGSSGNTIYF. The CDR3 nucleotides are TGTGCCAGCAGCCAAAATACAGGATCGTCTGGAAACACCATATATTTT.

This rearrangement joins TRBV5-5 to TRBJ2-1; no reliable D call. Germline V lookup: CDR1 SGHKS, CDR2 YYEKEE (reference sequence). V lost 7 bases and J lost 0, with 8 bases in between. The CDR3 runs 13 residues. CDR3 coding DNA: TGTGCCAGCGCGGCATTCTCCTACAATGAGCAGTTCTTC. As protein: CASAAFSYNEQFF.

The chain combines TRBV30 with TRBJ2-7; tentative D call: TRBD1 (5 bases). Germline lookup yields CDR1 GTSNPN and CDR2 SVGIG (reference sequence). V shed 2 bases and J shed 3 bases, with 8 bases lying between them. The CDR3 is 12 amino acids. The CDR3 DNA follows: TGTGCCTGGAGTTTGGACAACTACGAGCAGTACGTC. Its protein is CAWSLDNYEQYV.

The chain employs TRBV11-2 and TRBJ2-3; 10 nucleotides agree with TRBD2. Trimming removed 4 bases from V and 4 bases from J; junction bases left unmatched: 5. The germline CDR1 and CDR2 sequences are SGHAT and FQNNGV. The CDR3 contains 15 residues. CDR3 in amino acids: CASSSSGGGADTQYF. Here the CDR3 DNA reads TGTGCCAGCAGCTCTAGCGGGGGCGGGGCAGATACGCAGTATTTT.